This T cell receptor beta chain was profiled in a study of response to subunit inactivated influenza vaccine. This CDR3 contains 13 residues. Germline loops: CDR1 DFQATT, CDR2 SNEGSKA (reference sequence). Trimming shortened V by 4 bases and J by 5 bases, and 15 bases separated the two germline ends. MiXCR was run by TCRdb on the RT-PCR reads, yielding one entry per CDR3 protein. Here the sample spans fewer than 550,000 distinct CDR3 sequences, about 25% being singletons. The chain joins TRBV20-1 to TRBJ2-7; the D is unclear. The TCR sequence derives from a man in his fifties or sixties who received an inactivated influenza vaccine. This specimen was CD4+ T cells sorted from PBMCs, taken about 5 days after vaccination. The CDR3: CSAIVGISDEQYF. CDR3 DNA sequence: TGCAGTGCTATTGTGGGGATCTCTGACGAGCAGTACTTC.